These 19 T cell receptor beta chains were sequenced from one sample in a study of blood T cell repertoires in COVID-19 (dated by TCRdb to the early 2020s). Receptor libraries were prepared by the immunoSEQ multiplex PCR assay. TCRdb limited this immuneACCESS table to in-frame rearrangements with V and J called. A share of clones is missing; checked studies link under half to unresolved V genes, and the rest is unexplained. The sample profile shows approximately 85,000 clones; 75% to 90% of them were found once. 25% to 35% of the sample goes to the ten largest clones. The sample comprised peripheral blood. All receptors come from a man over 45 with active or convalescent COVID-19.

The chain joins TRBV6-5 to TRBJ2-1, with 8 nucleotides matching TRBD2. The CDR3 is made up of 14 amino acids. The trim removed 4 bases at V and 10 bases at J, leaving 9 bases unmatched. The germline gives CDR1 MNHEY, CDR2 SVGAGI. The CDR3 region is CASSLSGGGREQFF. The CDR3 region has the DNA TGTGCCAGCAGTTTGAGCGGGGGCGGTCGGGAGCAGTTCTTC.

The CDR3 here is CASSSQGRAQETQYF. For the CDR3, the DNA is TGTGCCAGCAGCTCACAGGGGCGAGCACAAGAGACCCAGTACTTC. V is TRBV7-6 and J is TRBJ2-5, with 7 bases identical to TRBD1. CDR1 and CDR2 (germline): SGHVS, FNYEAQ. This CDR3 contains 15 residues. Unmatched junction bases numbered 7, after V lost 4 bases and J lost 2 bases. The full variable domain, rest sourced from reference TRBV7-6 and TRBJ2-5, is GAGVSQSPRYKVTKRGQDVALRCDPISGHVSLYWYRQALGQGPEFLTYFNYEAQQDKSGLPNDRFSAERPEGSISTLTIQRTEQRDSAMYRCASSSQGRAQETQYFGPGTRLLVL.

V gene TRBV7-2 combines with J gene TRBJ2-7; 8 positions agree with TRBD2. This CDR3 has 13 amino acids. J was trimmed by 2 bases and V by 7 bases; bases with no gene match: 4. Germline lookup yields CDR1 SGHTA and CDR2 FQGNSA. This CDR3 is CASTHSGAYEQYF. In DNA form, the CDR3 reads TGTGCCAGCACCCATAGCGGGGCCTACGAGCAGTACTTC.

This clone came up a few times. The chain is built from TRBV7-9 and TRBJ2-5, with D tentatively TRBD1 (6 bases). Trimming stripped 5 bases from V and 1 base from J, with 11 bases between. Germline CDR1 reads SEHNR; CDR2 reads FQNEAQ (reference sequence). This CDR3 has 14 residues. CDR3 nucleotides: TGTGCCAGCAGCACCCAGGGGTTCCAAGAGACCCAGTACTTC. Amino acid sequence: CASSTQGFQETQYF.

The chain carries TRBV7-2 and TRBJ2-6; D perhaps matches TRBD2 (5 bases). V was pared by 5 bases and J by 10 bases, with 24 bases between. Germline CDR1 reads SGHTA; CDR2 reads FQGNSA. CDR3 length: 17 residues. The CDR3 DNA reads TGTGCCAGCAGCCCGGAGAGAGCAACGAGACTAAAAAACGTCCTGACTTTC. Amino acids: CASSPERATRLKNVLTF.

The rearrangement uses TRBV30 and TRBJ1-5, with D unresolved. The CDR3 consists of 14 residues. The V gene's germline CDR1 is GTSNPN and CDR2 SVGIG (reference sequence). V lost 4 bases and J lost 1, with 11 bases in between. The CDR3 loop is CAWTEGLSNQPQHF. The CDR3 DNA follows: TGTGCCTGGACGGAGGGTTTGAGCAATCAGCCCCAGCATTTT.

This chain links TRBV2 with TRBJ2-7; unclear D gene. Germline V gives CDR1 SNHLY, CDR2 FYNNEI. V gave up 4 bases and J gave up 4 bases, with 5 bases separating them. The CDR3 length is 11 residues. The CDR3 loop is CASSVNYEQYF. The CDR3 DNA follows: TGTGCCAGCAGTGTTAATTACGAGCAGTACTTC.

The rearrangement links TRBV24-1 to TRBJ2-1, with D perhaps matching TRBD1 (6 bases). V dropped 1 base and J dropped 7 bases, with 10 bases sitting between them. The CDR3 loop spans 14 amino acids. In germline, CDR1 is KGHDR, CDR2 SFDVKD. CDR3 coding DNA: TGTGCCACCAGTGATTTACAGGGTTCGAATGAGCAGTTCTTC. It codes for CATSDLQGSNEQFF.

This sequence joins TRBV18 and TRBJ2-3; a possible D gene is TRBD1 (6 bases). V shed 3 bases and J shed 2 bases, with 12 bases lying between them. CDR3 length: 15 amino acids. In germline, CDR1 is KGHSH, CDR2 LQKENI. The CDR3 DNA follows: TGTGCCAGCTCACCTGTAGGACAGAACACAGATACGCAGTATTTT. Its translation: CASSPVGQNTDTQYF.

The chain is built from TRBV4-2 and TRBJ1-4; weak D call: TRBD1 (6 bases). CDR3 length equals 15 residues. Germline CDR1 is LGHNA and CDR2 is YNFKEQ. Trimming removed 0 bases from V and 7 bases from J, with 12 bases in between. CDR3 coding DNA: TGTGCCAGCAGCCAAGATGGACAGAAAACTGAAAAACTGTTTTTT. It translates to CASSQDGQKTEKLFF.

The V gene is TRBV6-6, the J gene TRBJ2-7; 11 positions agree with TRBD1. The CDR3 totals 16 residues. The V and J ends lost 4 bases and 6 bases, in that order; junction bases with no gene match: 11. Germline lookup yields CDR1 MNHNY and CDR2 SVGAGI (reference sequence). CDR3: CASSSTGTGGFGEQYF. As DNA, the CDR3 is TGTGCCAGCAGTTCAACCGGGACAGGGGGTTTCGGCGAGCAGTACTTC.

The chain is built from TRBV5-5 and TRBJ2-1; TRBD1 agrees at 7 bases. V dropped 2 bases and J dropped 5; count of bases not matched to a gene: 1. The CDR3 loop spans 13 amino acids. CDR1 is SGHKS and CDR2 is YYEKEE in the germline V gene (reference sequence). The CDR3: CASSFQGDNEQFF. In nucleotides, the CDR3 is TGTGCCAGCAGCTTTCAGGGGGACAATGAGCAGTTCTTC.

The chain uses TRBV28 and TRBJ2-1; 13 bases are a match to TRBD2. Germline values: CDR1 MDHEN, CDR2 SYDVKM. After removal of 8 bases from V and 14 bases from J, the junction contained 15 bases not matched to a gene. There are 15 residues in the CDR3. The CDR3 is CASGLQGLAGVGEFF. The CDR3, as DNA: TGTGCCAGCGGACTTCAAGGACTAGCGGGAGTTGGAGAGTTCTTC.

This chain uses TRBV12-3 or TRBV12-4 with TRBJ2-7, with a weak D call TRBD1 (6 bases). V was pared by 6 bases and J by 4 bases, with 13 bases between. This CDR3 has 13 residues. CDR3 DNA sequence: TGTGCCAGCAGCATTTTACAGGGATACGAGCAGTACTTC. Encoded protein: CASSILQGYEQYF.

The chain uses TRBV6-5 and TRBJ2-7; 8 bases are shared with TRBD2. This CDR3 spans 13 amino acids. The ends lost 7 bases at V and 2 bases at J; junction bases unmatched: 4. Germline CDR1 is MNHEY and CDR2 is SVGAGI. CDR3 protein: CASTAGLAYEQYF. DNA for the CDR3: TGTGCCAGCACCGCGGGACTAGCCTACGAGCAGTACTTC.

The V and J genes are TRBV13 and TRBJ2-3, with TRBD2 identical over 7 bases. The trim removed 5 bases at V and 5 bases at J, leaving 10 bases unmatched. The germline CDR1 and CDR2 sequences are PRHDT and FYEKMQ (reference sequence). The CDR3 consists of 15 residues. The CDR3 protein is CASSIGDYILDTQYF. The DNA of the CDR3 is TGTGCCAGCAGCATCGGGGACTACATTCTAGATACGCAGTATTTT.

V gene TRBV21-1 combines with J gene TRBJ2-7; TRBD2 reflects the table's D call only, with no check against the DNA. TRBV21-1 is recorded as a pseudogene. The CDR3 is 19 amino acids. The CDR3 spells CASSKDWASGRAQGYEQYF. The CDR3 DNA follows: TGTGCCAGCAGCAAAGATTGGGCTAGCGGGAGGGCCCAGGGTTACGAGCAGTACTTC.

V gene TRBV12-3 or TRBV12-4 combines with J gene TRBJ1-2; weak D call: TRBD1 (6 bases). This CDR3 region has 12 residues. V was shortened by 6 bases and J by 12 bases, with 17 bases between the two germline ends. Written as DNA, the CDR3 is TGTGCCAGCAGCCCGGGGGGGCCCCAACACACCTTC. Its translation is CASSPGGPQHTF.

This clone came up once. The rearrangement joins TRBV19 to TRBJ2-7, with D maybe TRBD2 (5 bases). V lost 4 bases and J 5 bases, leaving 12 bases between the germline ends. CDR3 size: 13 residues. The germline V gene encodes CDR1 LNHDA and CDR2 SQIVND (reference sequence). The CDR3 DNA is TGTGCCAGTAGTAGAGGGCCCTCTGACGAGCAGTACTTC. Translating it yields CASSRGPSDEQYF.